One and the same sample provided the 30 T cell receptor beta chains below, sequenced in a study of T cells after yellow fever vaccination. TCRdb recomputed calls from the 5' RACE reads with MiXCR, one row per CDR3 protein. The sample contains approximately 69,000 distinct CDR3 sequences, 5% to 6.5% of which appear only once. The material sequenced was CD4+ T cells sorted from PBMCs, taken around 16 days after the first yellow fever vaccination. The source of these receptors is a man between 18 and 35 years old who received the YFV17D yellow fever vaccine.

This clonotype was seen ten or more times. J is TRBJ2-3 and V is TRBV6-1; TRBD1 or TRBD2 may be the D gene (5 bases each). Germline loops: CDR1 MNHNS, CDR2 SASEGT. This CDR3 region has 14 residues. The V gene lost 7 bases and the J gene lost 4 bases, with 15 bases spanning the gap. CDR3 region: CASKRVMGADTQYF. CDR3 coding DNA: TGTGCCAGCAAACGGGTTATGGGGGCAGATACGCAGTATTTT.

In this sample, this clonotype turned up many times. This sequence joins TRBV5-1 and TRBJ2-6, with D possibly being TRBD1 or TRBD2 (5 bases each). CDR1 is SGHRS, CDR2 YFSETQ, per germline. CDR3 length: 15 amino acids. V lost 5 bases and J 4 bases, leaving 13 bases between the germline ends. CDR3 coding DNA: TGCGCCAGCAGTACCTCCGGGGACGGGGCCAACGTCCTGACTTTC. It codes for CASSTSGDGANVLTF.

This clonotype was seen at least ten times. This rearrangement joins TRBV20-1 to TRBJ2-5, with 7 bases aligning to TRBD1. This CDR3 is 16 amino acids long. V dropped 2 bases and J dropped 3; count of bases not matched to a gene: 12. Germline CDR1 and CDR2: DFQATT and SNEGSKA (reference sequence). The CDR3 region is CSARTGQARWEETQYF. Written as DNA, the CDR3 is TGCAGTGCTAGAACAGGACAGGCGCGATGGGAAGAGACCCAGTACTTC.

In this sample, this clonotype turned up many times. The V call is TRBV5-4, the J call TRBJ1-1; possibly TRBD1 for D (6 bases). This CDR3 is 14 amino acids long. Germline lookup yields CDR1 SGHNT and CDR2 YYREEE (reference sequence). The germline V and J ends were trimmed by 1 base and 4 bases, with 11 bases remaining between them. The CDR3 loop is CASSLLGAGTEAFF. DNA for the CDR3: TGTGCCAGCAGCTTGTTGGGGGCGGGCACTGAAGCTTTCTTT.

This clonotype was observed a few times. This sequence joins TRBV20-1 and TRBJ2-3, with a possible D match to TRBD2 (5 bases). The CDR3 sequence is 14 residues long. V was trimmed by 0 bases and J by 5 bases, leaving 12 bases between them. Germline CDR1 DFQATT, CDR2 SNEGSKA (reference sequence). The CDR3 DNA is TGCAGTGCTAGAGATTTACTAGGGATAGATACGCAGTATTTT. Translated: CSARDLLGIDTQYF.

The table lists this clonotype with many counts. The CDR3 spells CAIQKRFTPQETQYF. The CDR3 nucleotides read TGTGCCATCCAGAAAAGGTTCACCCCACAAGAGACCCAGTACTTC. The J gene is TRBJ2-5, the V gene TRBV7-6, with D unresolved. Trimming pared 10 bases from V and 2 bases from J, leaving 20 bases between. Germline loops: CDR1 SGHVS, CDR2 FNYEAQ. The CDR3 is 15 residues long.

This clonotype was recorded many times. The V call is TRBV2, the J call TRBJ2-5; 7 bases line up with TRBD1. Trimming took 5 bases from V and 0 from J; bases not matched to a gene: 6. This CDR3 contains 15 residues. Germline-derived CDR1 and CDR2 are SNHLY and FYNNEI. CDR3 sequence reads: CASSPGQAHQETQYF. The CDR3 region has the DNA TGTGCCAGCAGTCCAGGACAGGCCCACCAAGAGACCCAGTACTTC.

A word on this clonotype: One base away lies a much larger clone, so this may be a sequencing read error. The DNA for the CDR3 is TGTGCCACCTTGGATCTTTACAATGAGCAGTTCTTC. Amino acids: CATLDLYNEQFF. The chain links TRBV27 to TRBJ2-1; D is unclear. V shed 10 bases and J shed 4 bases, with 11 bases lying between them. The CDR3 consists of 12 residues. Germline assignment: CDR1 MNHEY and CDR2 SMNVEV (reference sequence).

This clonotype has a count of ten or more. This chain links TRBV5-6 with TRBJ2-5; D gene ambiguous. V was cut by 3 bases and J by 2 bases, with 11 bases left in between. Germline V gene data show CDR1 as SGHDT and CDR2 as YYEEEE. The CDR3 sequence is 14 residues long. The CDR3 region has the DNA TGTGCCAGCAGCTATGGGCTCTCACAAGAGACCCAGTACTTC. Amino acid sequence: CASSYGLSQETQYF.

Many counts were recorded for this clonotype. V gene TRBV5-1 combines with J gene TRBJ2-1; D not resolved. V lost 2 bases and J 0 bases, leaving 18 bases between the germline ends. CDR1 is SGHRS, CDR2 YFSETQ, per germline. The CDR3 extends over 18 amino acids. The CDR3 DNA is TGCGCCAGCAGCTTAGGGCAGCATTGGGCCAGCTCCTACAATGAGCAGTTCTTC. This codes for CASSLGQHWASSYNEQFF.

About this clonotype: Given a much more abundant clone one base away, this may be a read error. This chain joins TRBV7-9 and TRBJ2-7; the match to TRBD2 covers 11 bases. Germline trimming cut 5 bases from V and 3 bases from J; bases unmatched to any gene: 6. Germline-derived CDR1 and CDR2 are SEHNR and FQNEAQ (reference sequence). CDR3 length: 15 amino acids. CDR3: CASSRLAGQSYEQYF. CDR3 DNA: TGTGCCAGCAGCCGACTAGCGGGGCAGAGCTACGAGCAGTACTTC.

This clonotype came up many times. The chain couples TRBV2 to TRBJ2-1; 8 nucleotides match TRBD1. The V and J ends lost 2 bases and 7 bases, in that order; junction bases with no gene match: 4. This CDR3 spans 14 amino acids. The germline CDR1 and CDR2 sequences are SNHLY and FYNNEI. In DNA, the CDR3 is TGTGCCAGCAGTGAACAGGGGGCGCATAATGAGCAGTTCTTC. Encoded protein: CASSEQGAHNEQFF.

This clonotype was counted many times. The chain recombines TRBV14 with TRBJ1-2; no clear D gene. The V gene's germline CDR1 is SGHDN and CDR2 FVKESK. This CDR3 spans 16 amino acids. V was pared by 3 bases and J by 6 bases, with 20 bases between. The CDR3 nucleotides read TGTGCCAGCAGCCAGAGTCTGCTCTCGGACCCGAATGGCTACACCTTC. This gives the protein CASSQSLLSDPNGYTF.

Regarding this clonotype: This sequence may be a read error, since a much larger clone differs from it by one base. The V gene is TRBV9, the J gene TRBJ2-7; 9 bases agree with TRBD2. This CDR3 has 16 amino acids. Per germline, CDR1 SGDLS and CDR2 YYNGEE. CDR3 nucleotide sequence: TGTGCCAGCAGCCCCCATGGGCGGGGGGGTTCCTGCGAGCAGTACTTC. Protein: CASSPHGRGGSCEQYF.

This clonotype was observed many times. The chain links TRBV5-4 to TRBJ2-5; 12 bases line up with TRBD2. The V and J ends lost 4 bases and 2 bases, in that order; junction bases with no gene match: 3. The CDR3 is 15 amino acids. Germline assignment: CDR1 SGHNT and CDR2 YYREEE (reference sequence). CDR3 bases: TGTGCCAGCAGCAAAACTAGCGGGGGGCAAGAGACCCAGTACTTC. Translated, it gives CASSKTSGGQETQYF.

This clonotype came up many times. The chain recombines TRBV20-1 with TRBJ2-3; D may be TRBD2 (5 bases). Deletions cut 5 bases from V and 6 bases from J, with 18 bases between. CDR1 is DFQATT, CDR2 SNEGSKA, per germline (reference sequence). This CDR3 spans 14 amino acids. CDR3 nucleotide sequence: TGCAGTGCTGGCCGGGGTGTCCCATTCGATACGCAGTATTTT. As protein: CSAGRGVPFDTQYF.

This clonotype was seen a handful of times. This chain joins TRBV5-4 and TRBJ2-1; TRBD1 matches at 9 bases. Germline CDR1 is SGHNT and CDR2 is YYREEE (reference sequence). The trim removed 9 bases at V and 5 bases at J, leaving 9 bases unmatched. The CDR3 runs to 14 residues. In DNA, the CDR3 is TGTGCCACCGAACAGGGGGCCCGTAACAATGAGCAGTTCTTC. This gives the protein CATEQGARNNEQFF.

There are many counts of this clonotype. This chain connects TRBV11-3 to TRBJ1-1, with D hard to call. CDR3 size: 13 residues. Trimming took 5 bases from V and 1 from J, leaving 8 bases between them. CDR1 and CDR2 from the germline V gene are SGHNT and YENEEA. CDR3 sequence: CASSTYPNTEAFF. The DNA for the CDR3 is TGTGCCAGCAGCACCTACCCGAACACTGAAGCTTTCTTT.

This clonotype appeared many times. The V gene is TRBV6-4, the J gene TRBJ1-1, with D unresolved. Trimming shortened V by 2 bases and J by 1 base, and 5 bases separated the two germline ends. From germline, CDR1 is MRHNA and CDR2 SNTAGT. The CDR3 runs to 13 residues. CDR3 protein: CASSDQPNTEAFF. The CDR3 coding sequence is TGTGCCAGCAGTGACCAGCCGAACACTGAAGCTTTCTTT.

This clonotype was picked up many times. The rearrangement links TRBV20-1 to TRBJ1-3; tentatively, D is TRBD1 (6 bases). Germline assignment: CDR1 DFQATT and CDR2 SNEGSKA (reference sequence). The CDR3 has 16 residues. V was shortened by 1 base and J by 2 bases, with 15 bases between the two germline ends. The CDR3 spells CSARVGGGATGNTIYF. The DNA of the CDR3 is TGCAGTGCTAGAGTAGGGGGAGGGGCGACTGGAAACACCATATATTTT.

This clonotype was found many times. V gene TRBV6-2 or TRBV6-3 combines with J gene TRBJ2-2, with 9 bases that match TRBD2. The V segment lost 2 bases and the J segment 0 bases; nucleotides outside the gene matches: 4. The CDR3 runs 17 residues. Per germline, CDR1 MNHEY and CDR2 SVGEGT. The CDR3 bases are TGTGCCAGCAGTTACCGACTAGCGGACGCGAACACCGGGGAGCTGTTTTTT. It translates to CASSYRLADANTGELFF.

The chain couples TRBV18 to TRBJ2-3; no reliable D call. V lost 1 base and J 5 bases, leaving 1 base between the germline ends. Germline lookup yields CDR1 KGHSH and CDR2 LQKENI. The length of the CDR3 is 11 residues. CDR3 amino acids: CASSPQDTQYF. The CDR3 nucleotides read TGTGCCAGCTCACCACAAGATACGCAGTATTTT.

This clonotype was seen repeatedly, ten times or more. The V call is TRBV12-3 or TRBV12-4, the J call TRBJ2-1, with D hard to call. The CDR3 is 12 residues long. Trimming cost V 5 bases and J 7 bases, with 9 bases left between them. The CDR3: CASSPGRNEQFF. CDR3 in DNA: TGTGCCAGCAGTCCCGGACGGAATGAGCAGTTCTTC.

This clonotype was counted at least ten times. The J gene is TRBJ2-1, the V gene TRBV10-1; tentative D call: TRBD2 (6 bases). The V end lost 3 bases, the J end lost 0 bases, and 9 bases lay between the germline ends. Germline V gene lookup returns CDR1 WNHNN and CDR2 SYGVQD (reference sequence). The CDR3 spans 15 residues. CDR3 nucleotide sequence: TGCGCCAGCAGTGAAGCGGGTATCTCCTACAATGAGCAGTTCTTC. It translates to CASSEAGISYNEQFF.

This clonotype was recorded many times. The chain has TRBV4-1 and TRBJ2-2, with unresolved D. This CDR3 contains 11 residues. The germline V and J ends were trimmed by 8 bases and 3 bases, with 4 bases remaining between them. Per germline, CDR1 MGHRA and CDR2 YSYEKL. This CDR3 reads CASEDTGELFF. As DNA, the CDR3 is TGCGCCAGCGAGGACACCGGGGAGCTGTTTTTT.

This clonotype has ten or more counts. Sequence at one end of the junction differs from germline and may be a read error. The CDR3 DNA reads as TGTGCCAGCAGTGAATCGGGGAGCGGATGGTCTTTT. Translation: CASSESGSGWSF. The rearrangement joins TRBV2 to TRBJ2-3; D may be TRBD2 (5 bases). Germline V gene data show CDR1 as SNHLY and CDR2 as FYNNEI. This CDR3 is 12 amino acids long.

There are many counts of this clonotype. This chain's CDR3 is CASRPATGRNTEAFF. In nucleotides, the CDR3 is TGCGCCAGCAGGCCCGCGACCGGGAGGAACACTGAAGCTTTCTTT. The chain carries TRBV5-1 and TRBJ1-1; D remains ambiguous. Trimming removed 5 bases from V and 1 base from J, with 15 bases in between. The CDR3 is made up of 15 amino acids. The germline gives CDR1 SGHRS, CDR2 YFSETQ.

This clonotype occurred many times. The rearrangement joins TRBV5-1 to TRBJ2-5; D is possibly TRBD1 (5 bases). This CDR3 is built from 15 residues. V lost 1 base and J lost 4, with 14 bases in between. In germline, CDR1 is SGHRS, CDR2 YFSETQ. Here the CDR3 DNA reads TGCGCCAGCAGCTTGAACCGGGCAGGGCGAGAGACCCAGTACTTC. Its translation: CASSLNRAGRETQYF.

The table lists this clonotype with many counts. V gene TRBV6-5 combines with J gene TRBJ2-7; D is perhaps TRBD1 (5 bases). Germline CDR1 and CDR2: MNHEY and SVGAGI. The CDR3 totals 16 residues. V was shortened by 6 bases and J by 7 bases, with 25 bases between the two germline ends. The CDR3 sequence: CASSRSRVAATWEQYF. The CDR3 DNA reads as TGTGCCAGCAGCCGCTCCAGGGTTGCGGCCACTTGGGAGCAGTACTTC.

This clonotype appeared many times. The chain combines TRBV5-1 with TRBJ2-1; TRBD2 matches 9 bases. Germline CDR1 and CDR2: SGHRS and YFSETQ. CDR3 length: 15 residues. V lost 5 bases to trimming and J lost 6 bases; unmatched junction nucleotides: 9. The CDR3 sequence is CASSLGGGAINEQFF. CDR3 in DNA: TGCGCCAGCAGTCTGGGCGGGGGGGCCATCAATGAGCAGTTCTTC.